The sequence of this TCR beta chain was determined in a study of T cell responses to AZD1222 COVID-19 vaccine. Study details: Second-dose intervals near 4 or 12 weeks were combined.

A remark on this clone: Its specificity is unknown.

Study-wide points: Close to half of spike-specific TCRs reportedly recognize unmutated variant regions. Spike regions recognized by vaccine-associated CD4 TCRs spanned the protein, led by 160-218 and 743-854.

The CDR3 consists of 15 residues. V gave up 0 bases and J gave up 1 base, with 9 bases separating them. The germline gives CDR1 LGHNA, CDR2 YSLEER. Only in-frame clones appear in the TCRdb table, and some are missing; sequencing was by immunoSEQ multiplex PCR. Of around 120,000 clones listed, over 85% are singletons. The TCR was taken from an adult in good health. The chain carries TRBV4-3 and TRBJ1-1; no reliable D call. This specimen consisted of peripheral blood, obtained on day 0 of AZD1222 vaccination. The CDR3 DNA reads TGCGCCAGCAGCCAAGAACCAGGCCGGAACACTGAAGCTTTCTTT. Residues: CASSQEPGRNTEAFF.